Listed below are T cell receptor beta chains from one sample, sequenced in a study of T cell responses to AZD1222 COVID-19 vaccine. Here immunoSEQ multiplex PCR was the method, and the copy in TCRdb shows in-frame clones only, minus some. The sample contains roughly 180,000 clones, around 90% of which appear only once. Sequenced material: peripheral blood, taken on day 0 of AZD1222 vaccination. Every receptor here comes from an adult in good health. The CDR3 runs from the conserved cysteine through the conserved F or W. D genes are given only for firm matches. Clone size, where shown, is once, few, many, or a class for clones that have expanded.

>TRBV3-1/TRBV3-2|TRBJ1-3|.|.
TGTGCCAGCAGACGAGACGACCGACCCACGAACACCATATATTTT
CASRRDDRPTNTIYF
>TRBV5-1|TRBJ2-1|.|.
TGCGCCAGCAGCTTGGTAGTAGGGGATGAGCAGTTCTTC
CASSLVVGDEQFF
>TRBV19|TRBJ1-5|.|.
TGTGCCAGTAGTTTAGGACCAGTTGGCAATCAGCCCCAGCATTTT
CASSLGPVGNQPQHF
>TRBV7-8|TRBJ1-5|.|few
TGTGCCAGCAGCCCAGTTAGTAGCAATCAGCCCCAGCATTTT
CASSPVSSNQPQHF
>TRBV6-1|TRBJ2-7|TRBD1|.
TGTGCCAGCAGTGACATAAGACAGGGAAGGTCCTACGAGCAGTACTTC
CASSDIRQGRSYEQYF
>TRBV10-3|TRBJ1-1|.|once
TGTGCCATCAGTGAGTTTTACGGACGGTCGAACACTGAAGCTTTCTTT
CAISEFYGRSNTEAFF
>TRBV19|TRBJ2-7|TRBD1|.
TGTGCCAGTAGGGGCCGCGGGACAGGGGCCTACGAGCAGTACTTC
CASRGRGTGAYEQYF
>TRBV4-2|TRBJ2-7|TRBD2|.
TGTGCCAGCAGCCAAAGCGGGGAATCGGGGACTGGCTCCTACGAGCAGTACTTC
CASSQSGESGTGSYEQYF
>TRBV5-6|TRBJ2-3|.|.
TGTGCCAGCAACCCTACGGTGGGCACAGATACGCAGTATTTT
CASNPTVGTDTQYF
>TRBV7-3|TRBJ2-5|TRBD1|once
TGTGCCAGCAGCTGGTACCGGACAGGGAAAGAGACCCAGTACTTC
CASSWYRTGKETQYF
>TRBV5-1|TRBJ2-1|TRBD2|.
TGCGCCAGCAGCTTGACTCGCGGCGGGACTAACGCCTACAATGAGCAGTTCTTC
CASSLTRGGTNAYNEQFF
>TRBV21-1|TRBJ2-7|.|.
TGTGCCAGCAGCAAAGGGGAGGGGTCGGGAGCCTACGAGCAGTACTTC
CASSKGEGSGAYEQYF
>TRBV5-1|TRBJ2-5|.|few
TGCGCCAGCAGCTTATCTGGGAGAGAGACCCAGTACTTC
CASSLSGRETQYF
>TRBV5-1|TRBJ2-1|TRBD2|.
TGCGCCAGCAGCCTACTAGCGGGAGGGCCGGGGAATGAGCAGTTCTTC
CASSLLAGGPGNEQFF